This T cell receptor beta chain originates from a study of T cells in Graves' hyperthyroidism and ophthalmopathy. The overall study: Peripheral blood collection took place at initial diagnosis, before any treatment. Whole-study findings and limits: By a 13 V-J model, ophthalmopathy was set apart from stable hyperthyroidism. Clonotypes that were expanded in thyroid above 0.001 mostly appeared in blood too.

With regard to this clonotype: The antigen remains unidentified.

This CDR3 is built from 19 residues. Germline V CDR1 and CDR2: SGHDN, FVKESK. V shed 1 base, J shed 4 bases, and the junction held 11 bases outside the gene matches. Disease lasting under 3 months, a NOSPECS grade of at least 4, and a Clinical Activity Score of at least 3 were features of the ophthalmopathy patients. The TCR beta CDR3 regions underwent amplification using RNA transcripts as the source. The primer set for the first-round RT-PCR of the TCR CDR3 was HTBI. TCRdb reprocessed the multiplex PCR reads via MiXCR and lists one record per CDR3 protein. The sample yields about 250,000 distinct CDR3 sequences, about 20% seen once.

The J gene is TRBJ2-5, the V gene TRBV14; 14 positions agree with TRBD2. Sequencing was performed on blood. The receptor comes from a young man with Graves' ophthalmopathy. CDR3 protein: CASSQAGPGLAGEAETQYF. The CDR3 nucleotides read TGTGCCAGCAGCCAAGCGGGCCCGGGACTAGCGGGAGAAGCAGAGACCCAGTACTTC.